The 5 T cell receptor beta chains below were found in one sample sequenced in a study of shared clonotypes between healthy human individuals (TCRdb year 2020). The library was made by the immunoSEQ multiplex PCR assay. TCRdb holds this immuneACCESS table with in-frame rearrangements only. Some clones are missing; in checked studies, unresolved V genes explain under half, and the rest has no known cause. A total of about 380,000 clones appear in this sample, 95% to 97% of them only once. The ten biggest clones cover 0.25% to 0.35% of the sample. Sequencing was performed on memory CD8+ T cells sorted from blood. The cell subset or site label, as the study defines it: CD45RO+ cells pooled with CCR7-negative TemRA cells. These receptors were obtained from a man aged 25-40 years in good health.

The chain recombines TRBV5-4 with TRBJ2-5, with TRBD2 matching 8 bases. The germline V gene encodes CDR1 SGHNT and CDR2 YYREEE (reference sequence). This CDR3 comprises 15 residues. V gave up 4 bases and J gave up 4 bases; unmatched junction bases: 9. This chain's CDR3 is CASSNGGTRGETQYF. CDR3 sequence (DNA): TGTGCCAGCAGCAACGGAGGGACTAGAGGAGAGACCCAGTACTTC.

This CDR3 reads CASSEGLGARVDEQFF. CDR3 nucleotide sequence: TGTGCCAGCAGTGAAGGACTTGGGGCTAGGGTCGATGAGCAGTTCTTC. This chain connects TRBV6-1 to TRBJ2-1; D is possibly TRBD1 (5 bases). This CDR3 comprises 16 residues. CDR1 is MNHNS and CDR2 is SASEGT in the germline V gene. Between the trimmed V and J ends, which lost 1 base and 8 bases, there was a span of 18 bases.

J is TRBJ1-5 and V is TRBV5-1; weak D call: TRBD1 (5 bases). V lost 0 bases and J lost 8, with 12 bases in between. This CDR3 is built from 14 residues. Germline V gene lookup returns CDR1 SGHRS and CDR2 YFSETQ. CDR3 nucleotide sequence: TGCGCCAGCAGCTTGGAGGTGGGGGGTAAGCCCCAGCATTTT. This gives the protein CASSLEVGGKPQHF.

The gene calls are TRBV19 and TRBJ2-3, with no clear D. The CDR3 runs to 14 residues. V gave up 3 bases and J gave up 2 bases, with 9 bases separating them. Germline CDR1 LNHDA, CDR2 SQIVND (reference sequence). The CDR3 region has the DNA TGTGCCAGTAGTATCTCAGCTATCACAGATACGCAGTATTTT. This encodes CASSISAITDTQYF.

The chain joins TRBV30 to TRBJ1-2; 7 bases match TRBD1. V trimming: 0 bases; J trimming: 5 bases; junction bases outside the gene matches: 3. This CDR3 comprises 13 residues. Germline V gene sequence: CDR1 GTSNPN, CDR2 SVGIG (reference sequence). The CDR3 region is CAWSVGQPYGYTF. For the CDR3, the DNA is TGTGCCTGGAGTGTGGGACAGCCGTATGGCTACACCTTC.